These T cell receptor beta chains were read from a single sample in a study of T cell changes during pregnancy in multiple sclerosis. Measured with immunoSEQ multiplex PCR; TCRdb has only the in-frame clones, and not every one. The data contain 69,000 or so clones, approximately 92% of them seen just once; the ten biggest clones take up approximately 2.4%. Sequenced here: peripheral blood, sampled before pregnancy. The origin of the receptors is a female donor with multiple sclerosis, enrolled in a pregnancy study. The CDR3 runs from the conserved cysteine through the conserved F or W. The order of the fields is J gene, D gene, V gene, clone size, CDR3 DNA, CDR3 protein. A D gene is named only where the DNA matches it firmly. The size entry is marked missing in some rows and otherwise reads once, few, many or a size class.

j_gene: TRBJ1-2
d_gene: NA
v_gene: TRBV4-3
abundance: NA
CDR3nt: TGCGCCAGCAGCCGAGCCGATCAGGACTATGGCTACACCTTC
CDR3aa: CASSRADQDYGYTF

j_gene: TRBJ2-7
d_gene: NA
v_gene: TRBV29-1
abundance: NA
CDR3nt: TGCAGCGTCGCTACAGGGATCTACGAGCAGTACTTC
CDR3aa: CSVATGIYEQYF

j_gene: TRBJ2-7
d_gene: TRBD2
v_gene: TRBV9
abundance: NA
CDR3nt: TGTGCCAGCAGTGAGACTAGCGGGAGTCTCCCCTACGAGCAGTACTTC
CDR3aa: CASSETSGSLPYEQYF

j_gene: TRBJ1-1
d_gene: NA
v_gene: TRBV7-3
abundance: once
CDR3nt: TGTGCCAGCAGCTTAAAGCGGGGACGTGAAGCTTTCTTT
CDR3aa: CASSLKRGREAFF

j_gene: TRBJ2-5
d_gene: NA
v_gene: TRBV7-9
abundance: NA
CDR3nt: TGTGCCAGCAGCTCCCTGCAAGAGACCCAGTACTTC
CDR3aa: CASSSLQETQYF

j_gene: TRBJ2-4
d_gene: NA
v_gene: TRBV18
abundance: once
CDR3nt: TGTGCCAGCTCACCGGGCAGTCTAGCCAAAAACATTCAGTACTTC
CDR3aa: CASSPGSLAKNIQYF

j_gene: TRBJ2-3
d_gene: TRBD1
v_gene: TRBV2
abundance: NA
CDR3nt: TGTGCCAGCAGGGGGACAGCCACAGATACGCAGTATTTT
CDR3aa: CASRGTATDTQYF

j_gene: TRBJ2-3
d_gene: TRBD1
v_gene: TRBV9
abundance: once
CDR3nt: TGTGCCAGCAGCCGACAGGGGACAACTTGGACAGATACGCAGTATTTT
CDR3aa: CASSRQGTTWTDTQYF

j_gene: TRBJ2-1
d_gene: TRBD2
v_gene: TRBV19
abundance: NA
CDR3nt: TGTGCCAGTCATAGCACCCTGGGGGCTAGCGGGAAAAGTGAGCAGTTCTTC
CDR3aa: CASHSTLGASGKSEQFF

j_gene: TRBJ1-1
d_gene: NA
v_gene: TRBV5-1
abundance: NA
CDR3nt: TGCGCCAGCAGCACCTCGGTGAGCGGTGAAGCTTTCTTT
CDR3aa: CASSTSVSGEAFF

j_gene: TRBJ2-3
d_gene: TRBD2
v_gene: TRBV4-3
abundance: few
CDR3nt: TGCGCCAGCAGCCAAGGACTAGCGGGAGGTTTCAGTACGCAGTATTTT
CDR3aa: CASSQGLAGGFSTQYF

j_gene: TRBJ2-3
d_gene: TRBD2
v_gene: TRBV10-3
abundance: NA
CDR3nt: TGTGCCATCAGTGAGTCGGGACTAGCGGAGGGAGATACGCAGTATTTT
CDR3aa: CAISESGLAEGDTQYF

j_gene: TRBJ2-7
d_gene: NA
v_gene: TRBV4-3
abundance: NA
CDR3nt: TGCGCCAGCAGCCAGGAGGGACGGACCTACGAGCAGTACTTC
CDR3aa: CASSQEGRTYEQYF

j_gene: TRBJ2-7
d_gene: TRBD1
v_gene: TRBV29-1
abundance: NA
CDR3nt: TGCAGCGTTCACCCGGGACAGGGGGCCGACGAGCAGTACTTC
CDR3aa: CSVHPGQGADEQYF

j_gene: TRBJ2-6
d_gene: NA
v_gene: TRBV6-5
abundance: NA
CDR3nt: TGTGCCAGCAGCCAGGGGATCCCCGGGGCCAACGTCCTGACTTTC
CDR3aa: CASSQGIPGANVLTF

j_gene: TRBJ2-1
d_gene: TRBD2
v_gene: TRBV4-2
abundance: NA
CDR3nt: TGTGCCAGCAGCCGTCGACTAGCGGAGCTGGATGAGCAGTTCTTC
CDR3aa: CASSRRLAELDEQFF

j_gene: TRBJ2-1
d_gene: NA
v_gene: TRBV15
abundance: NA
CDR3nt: TGTGCCACCAGCACAGGAAACGTTCCCACCAATGAGCAGTTCTTC
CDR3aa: CATSTGNVPTNEQFF

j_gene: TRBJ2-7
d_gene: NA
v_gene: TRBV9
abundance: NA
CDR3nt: TGTGCCAGCAGCGCTTACCGGGAAACCTACGAGCAGTACTTC
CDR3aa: CASSAYRETYEQYF

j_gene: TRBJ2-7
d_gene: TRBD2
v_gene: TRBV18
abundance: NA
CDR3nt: TGTGCCAGCTCACCGGGACTAGCGGGAGGGCCGGGGAGCTCCTACGAGCAGTACTTC
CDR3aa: CASSPGLAGGPGSSYEQYF

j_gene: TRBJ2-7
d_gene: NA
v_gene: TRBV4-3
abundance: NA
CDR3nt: TGCGCCAGCAGCCAAGACTTTACTAGCTTATGGTACGAGCAGTACTTC
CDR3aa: CASSQDFTSLWYEQYF

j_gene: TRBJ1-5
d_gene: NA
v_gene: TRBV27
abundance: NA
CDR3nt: TGTGCCAGCAGTTTCCGTCCGGGGGGAAGCAATCAGCCCCAGCATTTT
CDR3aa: CASSFRPGGSNQPQHF

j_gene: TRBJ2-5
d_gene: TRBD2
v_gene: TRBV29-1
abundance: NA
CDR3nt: TGCAGCGTTGACGGACTAGCGGGAGATGGTGTCGGGGAGACCCAGTACTTC
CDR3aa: CSVDGLAGDGVGETQYF

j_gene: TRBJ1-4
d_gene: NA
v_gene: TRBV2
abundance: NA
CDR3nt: TGTGCCAGCAGGGCGTACAGGGCAACTAATGAAAAACTGTTTTTT
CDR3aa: CASRAYRATNEKLFF

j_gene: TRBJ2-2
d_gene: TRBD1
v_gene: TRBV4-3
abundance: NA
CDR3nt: TGCGCCAGCAGCCAAGAGGGGGACAGGGCCCTCACCGGGGAGCTGTTTTTT
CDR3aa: CASSQEGDRALTGELFF

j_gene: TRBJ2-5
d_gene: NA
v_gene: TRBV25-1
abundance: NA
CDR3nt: TGTGCCAGCAGTGCCAGGGCGTACCAAGAGACCCAGTACTTC
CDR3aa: CASSARAYQETQYF

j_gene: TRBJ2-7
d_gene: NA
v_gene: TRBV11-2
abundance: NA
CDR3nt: TGTGCCAGCAGCTTGTTGCTCGACAGCGACTACGAGCAGTACTTC
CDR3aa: CASSLLLDSDYEQYF

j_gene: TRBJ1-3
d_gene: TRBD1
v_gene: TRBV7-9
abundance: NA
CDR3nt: TGTGCCAGCAGCTTGACAGGGAACACCATATATTTT
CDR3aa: CASSLTGNTIYF

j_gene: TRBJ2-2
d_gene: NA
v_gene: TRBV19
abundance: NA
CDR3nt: TGTGCCAGTAGGCAGGGAAACACCGGGGAGCTGTTTTTT
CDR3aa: CASRQGNTGELFF

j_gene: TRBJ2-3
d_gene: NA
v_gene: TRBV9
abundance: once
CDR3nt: TGTGCCAGCAGCCCCATTGGTAGGGGTATCACAGATACGCAGTATTTT
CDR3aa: CASSPIGRGITDTQYF

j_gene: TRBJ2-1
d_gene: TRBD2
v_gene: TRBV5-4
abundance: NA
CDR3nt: TGTGCCAGCAGCTTGGTCGCCAGGGAGGGCCATGAGCAGTTCTTC
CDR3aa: CASSLVAREGHEQFF

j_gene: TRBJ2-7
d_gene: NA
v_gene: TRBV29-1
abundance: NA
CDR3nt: TGCAGCGTTGAAGGCGACTACGAGCAGTACTTC
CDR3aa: CSVEGDYEQYF

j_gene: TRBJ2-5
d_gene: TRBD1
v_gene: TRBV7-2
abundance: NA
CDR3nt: TGTGCCAGCAGCGGAAGAGGGACAGGGAATAGAGAGACCCAGTACTTC
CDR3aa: CASSGRGTGNRETQYF

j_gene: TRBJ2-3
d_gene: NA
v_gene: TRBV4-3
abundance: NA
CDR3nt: TGCGCCAGCAGCCTGACAAGAGCCCTCGGCGGGGACACAGATACGCAGTATTTT
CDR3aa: CASSLTRALGGDTDTQYF

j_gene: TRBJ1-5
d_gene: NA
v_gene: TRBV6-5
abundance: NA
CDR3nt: TGTGCCAGCACCCCCGACATTTATAGCAATCAGCCCCAGCATTTT
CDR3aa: CASTPDIYSNQPQHF

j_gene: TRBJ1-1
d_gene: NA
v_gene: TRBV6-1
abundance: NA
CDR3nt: TGTGCCAGCAGTGGGAGGGGTGGACTTAACACTGAAGCTTTCTTT
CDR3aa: CASSGRGGLNTEAFF

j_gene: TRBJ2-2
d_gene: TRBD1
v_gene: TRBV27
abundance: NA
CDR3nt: TGTGCCACCTGTCCCGGGACAGGGAGCTACACCGGGGAGCTGTTTTTT
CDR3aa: CATCPGTGSYTGELFF

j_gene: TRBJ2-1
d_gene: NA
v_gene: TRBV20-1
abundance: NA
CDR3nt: TGCAGTGCTCGTATTTACAATGAGCAGTTCTTC
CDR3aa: CSARIYNEQFF

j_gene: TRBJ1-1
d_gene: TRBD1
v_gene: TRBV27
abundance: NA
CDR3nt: TGTGCCAGCAGAGACGGACAGGGCACTGAAGCTTTCTTT
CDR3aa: CASRDGQGTEAFF

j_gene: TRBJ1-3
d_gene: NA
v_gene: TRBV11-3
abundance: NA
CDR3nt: TGTGCCAGCAGCGCCGTGGGAGGGCTAACCATATATTTT
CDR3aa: CASSAVGGLTIYF

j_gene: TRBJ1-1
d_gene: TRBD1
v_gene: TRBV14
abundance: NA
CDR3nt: TGTGCCAGCAGCCGCCGGGACAGAGGTACTGAAGCTTTCTTT
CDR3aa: CASSRRDRGTEAFF

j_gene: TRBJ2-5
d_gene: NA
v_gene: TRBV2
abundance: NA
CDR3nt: TGTGCCAGCAGTGTCGGGAGTCAAGAGACCCAGTACTTC
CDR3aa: CASSVGSQETQYF

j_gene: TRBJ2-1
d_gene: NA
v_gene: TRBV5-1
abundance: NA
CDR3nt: TGCGCCAGCAGCCTCCACAATGAGCAGTTCTTC
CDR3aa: CASSLHNEQFF

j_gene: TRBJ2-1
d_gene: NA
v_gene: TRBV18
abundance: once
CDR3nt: TGTGCCAGCTCCCCCCCTCCAGGTTACAATGAGCAGTTCTTC
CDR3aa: CASSPPPGYNEQFF

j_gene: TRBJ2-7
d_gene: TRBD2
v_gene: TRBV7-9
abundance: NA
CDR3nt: TGTGCCAGCAGCTCAGGGACTAGCGGGCACTACGAGCAGTACTTC
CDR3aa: CASSSGTSGHYEQYF

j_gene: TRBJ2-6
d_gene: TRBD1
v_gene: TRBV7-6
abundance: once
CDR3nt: TGTGCCAGCAGCTCGAGCCGGGACAGGGAACCTCGTGGGGCCAACGTCCTGACTTTC
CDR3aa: CASSSSRDREPRGANVLTF

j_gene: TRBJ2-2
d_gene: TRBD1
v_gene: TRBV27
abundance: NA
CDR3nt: TGTGCCAGCAGGTTGGGACAGACCACCGGGGAGCTGTTTTTT
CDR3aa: CASRLGQTTGELFF

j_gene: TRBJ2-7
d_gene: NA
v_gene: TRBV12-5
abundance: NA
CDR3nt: TGTGCTAGTGGTTCCATACAGGGAAGGGAGCAGTACTTC
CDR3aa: CASGSIQGREQYF

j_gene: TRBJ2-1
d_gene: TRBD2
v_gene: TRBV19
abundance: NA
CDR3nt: TGTGCCAGTAGTATTCGGACACTAGCGGGAAGTGAGCAGTTCTTC
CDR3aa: CASSIRTLAGSEQFF

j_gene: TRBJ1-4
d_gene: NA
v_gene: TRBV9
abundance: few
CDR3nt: TGTGCCAGCAGCGTATCCCAGTCTAATGAAAAACTGTTTTTT
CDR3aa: CASSVSQSNEKLFF

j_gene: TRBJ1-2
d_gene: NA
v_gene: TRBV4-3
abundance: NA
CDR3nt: TGCGCCAGCAGCCAAGACTCAGGGGAGACTTTTTATGGCTACACCTTC
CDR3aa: CASSQDSGETFYGYTF

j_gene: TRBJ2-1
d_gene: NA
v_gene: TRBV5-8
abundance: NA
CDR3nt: TGTGCCAGCAGCTTGTTGCGGGATGAGCAGTTCTTC
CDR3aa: CASSLLRDEQFF

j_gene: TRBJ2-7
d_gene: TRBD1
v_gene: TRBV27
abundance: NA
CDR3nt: TGTGCCAGCAGTTCCTACAGGGGGCGGAACTACGAGCAGTACTTC
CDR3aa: CASSSYRGRNYEQYF

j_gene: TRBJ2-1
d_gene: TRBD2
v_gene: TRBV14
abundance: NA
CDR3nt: TGTGCCAGCAGCCTTTTGACTAGCGGATACAATGAGCAGTTCTTC
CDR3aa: CASSLLTSGYNEQFF

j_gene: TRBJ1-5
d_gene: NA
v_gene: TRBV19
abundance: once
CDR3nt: TGTGCCAGTAGTACGCCAACGGGGGGGAGCAATCAGCCCCAGCATTTT
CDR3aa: CASSTPTGGSNQPQHF

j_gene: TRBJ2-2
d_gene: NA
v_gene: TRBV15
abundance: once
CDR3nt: TGTGCCACCAGCAGGACAGTCACCGGGGAGCTGTTTTTT
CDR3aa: CATSRTVTGELFF

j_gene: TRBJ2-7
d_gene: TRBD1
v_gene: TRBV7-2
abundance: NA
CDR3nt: TGTGCCAGCAGCTCCCCGGACAGGTTCGGCGAGCAGTACTTC
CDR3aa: CASSSPDRFGEQYF

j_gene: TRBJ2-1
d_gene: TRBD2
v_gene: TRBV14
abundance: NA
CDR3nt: TGTGCCAGCAGCCAAGATCCGAGCGGGAGGAAGTTCTTC
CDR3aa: CASSQDPSGRKFF

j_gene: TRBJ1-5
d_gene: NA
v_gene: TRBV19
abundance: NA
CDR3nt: TGTGCCAGTAGTCAGGGCTATCAGCCCCAGCATTTT
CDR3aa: CASSQGYQPQHF

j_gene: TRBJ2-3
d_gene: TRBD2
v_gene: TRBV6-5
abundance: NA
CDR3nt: TGTGCCAGCAGTTTTAGCGGGAGGGCAGATACGCAGTATTTT
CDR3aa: CASSFSGRADTQYF

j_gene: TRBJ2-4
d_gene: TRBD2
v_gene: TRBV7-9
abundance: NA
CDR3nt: TGTGCCAGCAGTCGGGACTATCCCGAGCAAAACATTCAGTACTTC
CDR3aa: CASSRDYPEQNIQYF